This entry is about one T cell receptor (beta chain). TCRbeta library construction was performed incorporating unique molecular identifiers. One entry per CDR3 protein, called by TCRdb with MiXCR from the PCR reads. The sample consists of about 270,000 distinct CDR3 sequences, about 10% of them appearing once. The data were taken from a study of T-cell reconstitution after alpha-beta-depleted transplantation in children. From germline, CDR1 is MNHEY and CDR2 SVGAGI. Trimming took 11 bases from V and 4 from J, leaving 12 bases between them. The CDR3 totals 11 residues. The sequence came from a human donor who donated a stem cell graft to a child with SCID. The rearrangement links TRBV6-5 to TRBJ2-7; D possibly corresponds to TRBD2 (5 bases). Material: PBMCs from the stem cell graft donor, obtained from the stem cell graft. CDR3 DNA sequence: TGTGCCGTCGGGAATTCGTACGAGCAGTACTTC. Its translation is CAVGNSYEQYF.